The 31 T cell receptor beta chains given below trace back to one sample, sequenced in a study of T-cell reconstitution after alpha-beta-depleted transplantation in children. Unique molecular identifiers were incorporated during preparation of the TCRbeta library. TCRdb ran MiXCR on the PCR reads and lists one entry per CDR3 protein. The data hold 780,000 or so distinct CDR3 sequences, with under 20% observed a single time. The material sequenced was PBMCs, mostly from graft donor cells, taken 360 days after TCRalphabeta/CD19-depleted stem cell transplant. The origin of the receptors is a male patient younger than 18 who had a stem cell transplant for acute lymphoblastic leukemia, so the T cells may come from the graft donor.

This clonotype was detected ten times or more. V is TRBV2 and J is TRBJ2-2, with a possible D match to TRBD2 (6 bases). Germline V gene sequence: CDR1 SNHLY, CDR2 FYNNEI. Between the trimmed V and J ends, which lost 2 bases and 0 bases, there was a span of 7 bases. There are 15 residues in the CDR3. The chain's CDR3 is CASSERGTNTGELFF. DNA of the CDR3: TGTGCCAGCAGTGAACGGGGGACGAACACCGGGGAGCTGTTTTTT.

The sample holds a few counts of this clonotype. CDR3 sequence reads: CSARGGAGGVDEQFF. The DNA of the CDR3 is TGCAGTGCTAGAGGGGGGGCGGGAGGTGTCGATGAGCAGTTCTTC. This sequence joins TRBV20-1 and TRBJ2-1, with 8 bases aligning to TRBD2. Trimming at V came to 1 base and at J to 8 bases, leaving 10 bases not matched to a gene. CDR1 is DFQATT, CDR2 SNEGSKA, per germline (reference sequence). The CDR3 is made up of 15 amino acids.

The chain couples TRBV7-2 to TRBJ1-4; D ambiguous. Germline lookup yields CDR1 SGHTA and CDR2 FQGNSA. The CDR3 totals 17 residues. V was trimmed by 1 base and J by 0 bases, leaving 12 bases between them. In DNA, the CDR3 is TGTGCCAGCAGCTTAGTGCGGGGATCTGCAACTAATGAAAAACTGTTTTTT. It encodes CASSLVRGSATNEKLFF.

This sequence joins TRBV4-1 and TRBJ2-1, with 11 bases matching TRBD2. With V trimmed by 6 bases and J by 7 bases, 5 bases remained unmatched. Looked up from germline, CDR1 is MGHRA and CDR2 is YSYEKL. The CDR3 has 14 amino acids. The CDR3 here is CASRVAGGRNEQFF. In DNA, the CDR3 is TGCGCCAGCAGAGTAGCGGGAGGGAGGAATGAGCAGTTCTTC.

The sample holds a few counts of this clonotype. The chain carries TRBV7-6 and TRBJ2-7, with 8 bases fitting TRBD1. J was trimmed by 6 bases and V by 4 bases; bases with no gene match: 11. The CDR3 runs 15 residues. Germline lookup yields CDR1 SGHVS and CDR2 FNYEAQ. The CDR3 here is CASSSAGTGPGEQYF. Here the CDR3 DNA reads TGTGCCAGCAGCTCCGCCGGGACAGGACCGGGCGAGCAGTACTTC.

This clonotype appeared a few times. V and J are TRBV7-8 and TRBJ2-3; 8 bases map to TRBD2. Germline assignment: CDR1 SGHVS and CDR2 FQNEAQ. CDR3 length: 17 residues. J was trimmed by 4 bases and V by 1 base; bases with no gene match: 10. CDR3 in amino acids: CASSLGRGTRRPDTQYF. CDR3 DNA sequence: TGTGCCAGCAGCTTAGGCCGTGGGACTAGGAGGCCAGATACGCAGTATTTT.

This clonotype was recorded a few times. This sequence joins TRBV12-3 or TRBV12-4 and TRBJ1-4, with D possibly being TRBD1 (6 bases). The CDR3 extends over 15 amino acids. The V end lost 3 bases, the J end lost 4 bases, and 12 bases lay between the germline ends. The CDR3 loop is CASSFGGSVNEKLFF. CDR3 coding DNA: TGTGCCAGCAGTTTTGGGGGCTCCGTTAATGAAAAACTGTTTTTT.

This clonotype has just a few counts. The chain has TRBV5-1 and TRBJ2-2; D is ambiguous. V dropped 5 bases and J dropped 4 bases, with 12 bases sitting between them. The CDR3 sequence is 14 residues long. Germline assignment: CDR1 SGHRS and CDR2 YFSETQ. The CDR3: CASSGYEVTGELFF. In DNA form, the CDR3 reads TGCGCCAGCAGTGGATATGAGGTCACCGGGGAGCTGTTTTTT.

This chain uses TRBV12-3 or TRBV12-4 with TRBJ2-1, with 7 positions matching TRBD2. The CDR3 covers 17 residues. With V trimmed by 6 bases and J by 7 bases, 18 bases remained unmatched. The CDR3 bases are TGTGCCAGCAGCCCTAGGGGAGGGCCTGGGGCTCAAAATGAGCAGTTCTTC. The encoded protein is CASSPRGGPGAQNEQFF.

V and J are TRBV7-9 and TRBJ2-2; D is unresolved. Trimming left V 6 bases short and J 1 base short, with 9 bases between. From germline, CDR1 is SEHNR and CDR2 FQNEAQ (reference sequence). The CDR3 is 14 amino acids. CDR3 sequence (DNA): TGTGCCAGCAGTCCTGAGATGAACACCGGGGAGCTGTTTTTT. As protein: CASSPEMNTGELFF.

The table lists this clonotype with a few counts. This chain connects TRBV29-1 to TRBJ2-5; TRBD2 agrees at 7 bases. Trimming cost V 3 bases and J 4 bases; bases outside gene matches: 5. Germline-derived CDR1 and CDR2 are SQVTM and ANQGSEA. The CDR3 covers 13 residues. In DNA form, the CDR3 reads TGCAGCGTTGACAGGGAGGGAGTAGAGACCCAGTACTTC. Its protein product is CSVDREGVETQYF.

Only a few counts were recorded for this clonotype. The CDR3 DNA follows: TGCGCCAGCAGCTCTAGTAACAATGAGCAGTTCTTC. Amino acid sequence: CASSSSNNEQFF. The chain couples TRBV5-1 to TRBJ2-1, with D unclear. V lost 3 bases, J lost 5 bases, and 6 bases lay in between. This CDR3 region has 12 residues. CDR1 and CDR2 from the germline V gene are SGHRS and YFSETQ.

The chain uses TRBV29-1 and TRBJ2-2; no clear D. This CDR3 has 12 amino acids. Germline V gives CDR1 SQVTM, CDR2 ANQGSEA. Trimming cost V 1 base and J 3 bases, with 3 bases left between them. CDR3 DNA: TGCAGCGTTGAAGCCGACACCGGGGAGCTGTTTTTT. It codes for CSVEADTGELFF.

The sample holds many counts of this clonotype. The chain uses TRBV20-1 and TRBJ2-5, with D perhaps TRBD1 (6 bases). In germline, CDR1 is DFQATT, CDR2 SNEGSKA (reference sequence). This CDR3 region has 13 residues. V was cut by 0 bases and J by 5 bases, with 10 bases left in between. The CDR3 region is CSAREGAWETQYF. The CDR3 DNA reads as TGCAGTGCTAGAGAGGGGGCTTGGGAGACCCAGTACTTC.

The V gene is TRBV15, the J gene TRBJ1-1; D is ambiguous. CDR1 is LNHNV, CDR2 YYDKDF, per germline (reference sequence). The V and J ends lost 5 bases and 10 bases respectively, with 17 bases between them. This CDR3 has 13 residues. The CDR3 here is CATSGPGVLLAFF. The CDR3 DNA reads TGTGCCACCAGCGGCCCCGGAGTGCTCTTAGCTTTCTTT.

This clonotype has a handful of counts. V and J are TRBV29-1 and TRBJ1-1; D is ambiguous. Germline V gene lookup returns CDR1 SQVTM and CDR2 ANQGSEA. There are 14 residues in the CDR3. V was pared by 6 bases and J by 1 base, with 15 bases between. CDR3 loop: CSVGPNWGNTEAFF. The CDR3 DNA is TGCAGCGTCGGGCCGAATTGGGGGAACACTGAAGCTTTCTTT.

The V and J genes are TRBV21-1 and TRBJ2-7; the table's D call of TRBD1 was not tested on the DNA. TRBV21-1 counts as a pseudogene. The CDR3 loop spans 14 amino acids. CDR3 sequence: CASSLTGETDEQYF. The CDR3 nucleotides read TGTGCCAGCAGTCTTACCGGGGAGACCGACGAGCAGTACTTC.

The chain carries TRBV12-3 or TRBV12-4 and TRBJ2-7; a weak D match, TRBD2 (6 bases). Trimming shortened V by 7 bases and J by 4 bases, and 17 bases separated the two germline ends. The CDR3 length is 14 residues. CDR3 sequence reads: CASNKRESTYEQYF. DNA of the CDR3: TGTGCCAGCAATAAACGGGAGAGCACGTACGAGCAGTACTTC.

This clonotype has only a few counts. The chain uses TRBV6-1 and TRBJ2-3; possibly TRBD2 for D (5 bases). Germline V gene data show CDR1 as MNHNS and CDR2 as SASEGT. The CDR3 extends over 14 amino acids. Deletions cut 8 bases from V and 5 bases from J, with 17 bases between. The CDR3 DNA sequence: TGTGCCAGCTCCATGGTAGCGTTTGGAGATACGCAGTATTTT. It is translated as CASSMVAFGDTQYF.

The chain links TRBV12-3 or TRBV12-4 to TRBJ2-7, with D unclear. This CDR3 has 15 amino acids. Trimming left V 5 bases short and J 2 bases short, with 16 bases between. Here the CDR3 reads CASSPARKGTYEQYF. The CDR3 DNA reads TGTGCCAGCAGTCCCGCCAGAAAGGGCACCTACGAGCAGTACTTC.

This clonotype occurred a few times. This CDR3 reads CASSQGTSVNNEQFF. The CDR3 coding sequence is TGTGCCAGCAGCCAAGGGACTAGCGTAAACAATGAGCAGTTCTTC. V and J are TRBV4-2 and TRBJ2-1, with TRBD2 identical over 9 bases. Looked up from germline, CDR1 is LGHNA and CDR2 is YNFKEQ. After removal of 1 base from V and 5 bases from J, the junction contained 3 bases not matched to a gene. This CDR3 is 15 amino acids long.

The sample holds a few counts of this clonotype. This sequence joins TRBV9 and TRBJ1-3; maybe TRBD1 (5 bases). The V gene's germline CDR1 is SGDLS and CDR2 YYNGEE. V gave up 2 bases and J gave up 0 bases, with 24 bases separating them. The CDR3 loop spans 20 amino acids. The CDR3 sequence: CASSVSAVGTARSSGNTIYF. For the CDR3, the DNA is TGTGCCAGCAGCGTCTCTGCCGTCGGGACCGCTCGAAGCTCTGGAAACACCATATATTTT.

CDR3 amino acids: CASSLGTGSPYEQYF. Written as DNA, the CDR3 is TGTGCCAGCAGTTTAGGGACAGGGTCCCCCTACGAGCAGTACTTC. The chain carries TRBV12-3 or TRBV12-4 and TRBJ2-7; 8 bases match TRBD1. V lost 1 base, J lost 2 bases, and 4 bases stayed unmatched. This CDR3 comprises 15 residues.

There are a few counts of this clonotype. The chain recombines TRBV20-1 with TRBJ2-5; D tentatively reads TRBD1 or TRBD2 (7 bases each). CDR1 is DFQATT and CDR2 is SNEGSKA in the germline V gene (reference sequence). The CDR3 runs to 13 residues. V lost 6 bases to trimming and J lost 5 bases, with 16 bases between them. The CDR3, as DNA: TGCAGTGCCCCCAGACAGGGAGGGGAGACCCAGTACTTC. It codes for CSAPRQGGETQYF.

This clonotype was recorded many times. The chain uses TRBV3-1 and TRBJ2-5; D unclear. From germline, CDR1 is LGHDT and CDR2 YNNKEL (reference sequence). Trimming cost V 0 bases and J 2 bases, with 13 bases left between them. The CDR3 is made up of 16 amino acids. The CDR3 DNA is TGTGCCAGCAGCCAAGATTCCCAGTCCTATCAAGAGACCCAGTACTTC. This gives the protein CASSQDSQSYQETQYF.

The V gene is TRBV12-3 or TRBV12-4, the J gene TRBJ1-5; weak D call: TRBD1 (5 bases). V lost 11 bases to trimming and J lost 6 bases, with 17 bases between them. This CDR3 contains 13 residues. The CDR3 is CAARGGSGQPQHF. The CDR3, as DNA: TGTGCCGCCCGGGGGGGATCGGGTCAGCCCCAGCATTTT.

This clonotype was observed many times. The chain links TRBV7-2 to TRBJ1-2, with D perhaps matching TRBD1 (5 bases). CDR3 length: 15 residues. V lost 5 bases and J 0 bases, leaving 13 bases between the germline ends. Looked up from germline, CDR1 is SGHTA and CDR2 is FQGNSA. The CDR3 DNA reads as TGTGCCAGCAGCCCAGTCGGGGCGGCTAACTATGGCTACACCTTC. Amino acids: CASSPVGAANYGYTF.

The rearrangement joins TRBV12-3 or TRBV12-4 to TRBJ2-1, with 7 bases identical to TRBD2. The CDR3 is 15 residues long. V was pared by 4 bases and J by 4 bases, with 7 bases of the junction left unmatched. For the CDR3, the DNA is TGTGCCAGCAGTTCCTCCGCTAGCGGATACAATGAGCAGTTCTTC. Residues: CASSSSASGYNEQFF.

This clonotype was counted a few times. V gene TRBV5-1 combines with J gene TRBJ1-1, with a weak D call TRBD1 (6 bases). This CDR3 is built from 15 residues. Per germline, CDR1 SGHRS and CDR2 YFSETQ. The V and J ends lost 4 bases and 1 base respectively, with 14 bases between them. The CDR3 reads CASSRMGQANTEAFF. The CDR3 DNA is TGCGCCAGCAGCAGAATGGGACAAGCGAACACTGAAGCTTTCTTT.

This clonotype was picked up a small number of times. The CDR3 DNA is TGCAGTGCTTCCCCGGTGCTAAACATTCAGTACTTC. Residues: CSASPVLNIQYF. The chain has TRBV20-1 and TRBJ2-4; no clear D gene. CDR1 is DFQATT and CDR2 is SNEGSKA in the germline V gene (reference sequence). There are 12 residues in the CDR3. The V and J ends lost 5 bases and 6 bases respectively, with 11 bases between them.

This rearrangement joins TRBV29-1 to TRBJ1-3; D uncertain. Germline loops: CDR1 SQVTM, CDR2 ANQGSEA. Trimming pared 6 bases from V and 3 bases from J, leaving 12 bases between. The CDR3 extends over 13 amino acids. DNA for the CDR3: TGCAGCGTGGGCCGGACTGTTGGAAACACCATATATTTT. It encodes CSVGRTVGNTIYF.